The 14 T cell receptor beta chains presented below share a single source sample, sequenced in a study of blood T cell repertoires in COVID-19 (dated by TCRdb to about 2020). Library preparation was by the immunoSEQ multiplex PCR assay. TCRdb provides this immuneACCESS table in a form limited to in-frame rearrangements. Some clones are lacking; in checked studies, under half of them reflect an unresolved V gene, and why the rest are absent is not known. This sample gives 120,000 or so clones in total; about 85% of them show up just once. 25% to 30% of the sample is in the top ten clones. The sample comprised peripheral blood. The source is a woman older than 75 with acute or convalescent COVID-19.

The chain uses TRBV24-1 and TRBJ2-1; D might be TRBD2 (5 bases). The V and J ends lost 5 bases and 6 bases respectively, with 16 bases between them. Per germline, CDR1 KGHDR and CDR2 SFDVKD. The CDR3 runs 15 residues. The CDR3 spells CATSAQVDWGNEQFF. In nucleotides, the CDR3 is TGTGCCACCAGTGCCCAGGTGGACTGGGGCAATGAGCAGTTCTTC.

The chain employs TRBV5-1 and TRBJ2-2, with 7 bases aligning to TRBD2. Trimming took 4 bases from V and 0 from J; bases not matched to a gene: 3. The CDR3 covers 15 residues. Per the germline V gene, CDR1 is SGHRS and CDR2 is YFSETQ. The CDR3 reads CASSGRAANTGELFF. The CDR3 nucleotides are TGCGCCAGCAGCGGGAGGGCAGCGAACACCGGGGAGCTGTTTTTT. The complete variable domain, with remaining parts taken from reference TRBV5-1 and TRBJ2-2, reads KAGVTQTPRYLIKTRGQQVTLSCSPISGHRSVSWYQQTPGQGLQFLFEYFSETQRNKGNFPGRFSGRQFSNSRSEMNVSTLELGDSALYLCASSGRAANTGELFFGEGSRLTVL.

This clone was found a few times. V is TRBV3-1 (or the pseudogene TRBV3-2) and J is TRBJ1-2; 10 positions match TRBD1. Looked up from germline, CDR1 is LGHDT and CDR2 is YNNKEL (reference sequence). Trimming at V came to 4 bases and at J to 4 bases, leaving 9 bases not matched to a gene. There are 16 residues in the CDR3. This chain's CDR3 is CASSPRSGQGPYGYTF. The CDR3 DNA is TGTGCCAGCAGCCCACGATCGGGACAGGGGCCCTATGGCTACACCTTC.

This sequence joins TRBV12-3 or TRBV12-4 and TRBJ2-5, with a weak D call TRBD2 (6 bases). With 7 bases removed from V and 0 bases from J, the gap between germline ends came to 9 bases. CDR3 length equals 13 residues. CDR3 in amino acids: CASTRGYQETQYF. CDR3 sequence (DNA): TGTGCCAGCACACGGGGGTACCAAGAGACCCAGTACTTC.

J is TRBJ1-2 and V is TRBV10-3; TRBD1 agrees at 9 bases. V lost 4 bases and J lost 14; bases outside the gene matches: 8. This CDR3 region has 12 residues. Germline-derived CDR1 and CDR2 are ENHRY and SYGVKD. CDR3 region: CAISVGQGPSTF. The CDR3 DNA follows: TGTGCCATCAGTGTGGGACAGGGACCTTCTACCTTC.

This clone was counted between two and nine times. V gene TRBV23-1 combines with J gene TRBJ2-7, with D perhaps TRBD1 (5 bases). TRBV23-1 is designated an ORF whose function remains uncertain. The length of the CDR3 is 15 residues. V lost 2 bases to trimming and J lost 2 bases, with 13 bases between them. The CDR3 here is CASSQQGRSTYEQYV. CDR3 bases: TGCGCCAGCAGTCAACAGGGCAGGAGCACCTACGAGCAGTACGTC.

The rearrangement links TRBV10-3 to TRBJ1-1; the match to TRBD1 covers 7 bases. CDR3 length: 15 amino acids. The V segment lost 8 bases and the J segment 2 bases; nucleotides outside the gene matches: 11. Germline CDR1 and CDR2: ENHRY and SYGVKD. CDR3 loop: CAIGKTGTANTEAFF. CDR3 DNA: TGTGCCATCGGCAAAACCGGGACAGCCAACACTGAAGCTTTCTTT.

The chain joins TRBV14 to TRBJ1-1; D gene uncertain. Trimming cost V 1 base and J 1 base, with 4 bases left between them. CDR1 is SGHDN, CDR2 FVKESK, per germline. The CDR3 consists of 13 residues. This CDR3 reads CASSQGQNTEAFF. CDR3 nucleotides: TGTGCCAGCAGCCAAGGACAGAACACTGAAGCTTTCTTT. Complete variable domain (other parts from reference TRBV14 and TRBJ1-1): EAGVTQFPSHSVIEKGQTVTLRCDPISGHDNLYWYRRVMGKEIKFLLHFVKESKQDESGMPNNRFLAERTGGTYSTLKVQPAELEDSGVYFCASSQGQNTEAFFGQGTRLTVV.

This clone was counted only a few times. The CDR3 sequence is CASSEQGSGPEAFF. In DNA form, the CDR3 reads TGTGCCAGTAGTGAACAGGGGTCGGGTCCTGAAGCTTTCTTT. This chain uses TRBV19 with TRBJ1-1; 7 bases agree with TRBD1. Trimming at V came to 5 bases and at J to 6 bases, leaving 9 bases not matched to a gene. This CDR3 is built from 14 residues. CDR1 and CDR2 from the germline V gene are LNHDA and SQIVND (reference sequence).

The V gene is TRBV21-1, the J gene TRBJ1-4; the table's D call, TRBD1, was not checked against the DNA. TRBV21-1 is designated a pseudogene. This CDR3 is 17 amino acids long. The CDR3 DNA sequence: TGTGCCAGCAGCAAGGGGGAGAGGGACAGGGAGGGTGAAAAACTGTTTTTT. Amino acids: CASSKGERDREGEKLFF.

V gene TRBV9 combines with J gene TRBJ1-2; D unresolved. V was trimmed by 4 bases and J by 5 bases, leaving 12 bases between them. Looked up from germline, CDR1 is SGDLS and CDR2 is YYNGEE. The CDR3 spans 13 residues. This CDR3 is CASSRGQGYGYTF. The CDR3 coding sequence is TGTGCCAGCAGCCGAGGGCAAGGGTATGGCTACACCTTC.

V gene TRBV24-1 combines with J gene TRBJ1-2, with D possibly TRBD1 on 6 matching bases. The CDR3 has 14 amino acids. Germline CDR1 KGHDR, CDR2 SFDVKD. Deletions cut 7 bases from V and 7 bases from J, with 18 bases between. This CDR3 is CATRGGGRLSGYTF. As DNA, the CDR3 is TGTGCCACCAGGGGCGGGGGGCGCTTGAGTGGCTACACCTTC.

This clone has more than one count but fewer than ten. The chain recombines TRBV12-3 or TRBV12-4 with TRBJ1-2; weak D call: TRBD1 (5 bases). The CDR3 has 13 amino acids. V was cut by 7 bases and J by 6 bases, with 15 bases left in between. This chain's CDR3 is CASTLMRGNGYTF. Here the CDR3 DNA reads TGTGCCAGCACCTTAATGCGGGGGAATGGCTACACCTTC.

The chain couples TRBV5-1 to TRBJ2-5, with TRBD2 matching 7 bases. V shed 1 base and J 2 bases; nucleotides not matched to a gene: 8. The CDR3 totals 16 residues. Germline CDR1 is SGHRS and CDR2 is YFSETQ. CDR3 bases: TGCGCCAGCAGCTTGATGGGGCGGGGGAGACAAGAGACCCAGTACTTC. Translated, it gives CASSLMGRGRQETQYF. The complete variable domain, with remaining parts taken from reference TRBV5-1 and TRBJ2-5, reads KAGVTQTPRYLIKTRGQQVTLSCSPISGHRSVSWYQQTPGQGLQFLFEYFSETQRNKGNFPGRFSGRQFSNSRSEMNVSTLELGDSALYLCASSLMGRGRQETQYFGPGTRLLVL.